The rows below give T cell receptor beta chains drawn from one sample of a study of PD-L1 blockade in urothelial cancer. Some clones are missing from TCRdb's copy, which holds only in-frame ones; the method was immunoSEQ multiplex PCR. The sample contains under 50,000 clones, 80% to 85% of which appear only once. Sample: PBMCs, taken around atezolizumab (anti-PD-L1) treatment. The receptor source for this set is a man in his forties or fifties with urothelial cancer. Each CDR3 is given with its conserved first and last residue. A D gene is named only where the DNA matches it firmly. Only some rows state a clone size, as once, few, many or a class for expanded clones.

clone_size: NA; d_call: TRBD2; j_call: TRBJ2-7; v_call: TRBV7-6; cdr3_nt: TGTGCCAGCAGCCCCCACCCCGGGACTAGCGGGAGGGCCTCCTACGAGCAGTACTTC; cdr3_aa: CASSPHPGTSGRASYEQYF
clone_size: NA; d_call: TRBD1; j_call: TRBJ2-1; v_call: TRBV7-2; cdr3_nt: TGTGCCAGCAGCTTACCCACAGGGGTGAACAATGAGCAGTTCTTC; cdr3_aa: CASSLPTGVNNEQFF
clone_size: NA; d_call: NA; j_call: TRBJ2-1; v_call: TRBV4-2; cdr3_nt: TGTGCCAGCAGCCTGGCGGCGGACTCCTACAATGAGCAGTTCTTC; cdr3_aa: CASSLAADSYNEQFF
clone_size: once; d_call: TRBD1; j_call: TRBJ2-2; v_call: TRBV2; cdr3_nt: TGTGCCAGCCGACAGGGCGCCGGGGAGCTGTTTTTT; cdr3_aa: CASRQGAGELFF
clone_size: NA; d_call: TRBD1; j_call: TRBJ1-5; v_call: TRBV2; cdr3_nt: TGTGCCAGCAGTAGGGACAGGATGTTCCAGCATTTT; cdr3_aa: CASSRDRMFQHF
clone_size: NA; d_call: TRBD1; j_call: TRBJ1-1; v_call: TRBV6-5; cdr3_nt: TGTGCCAGCAGTTCTATGCGGACAGGGAACACTGAAGCTTTCTTT; cdr3_aa: CASSSMRTGNTEAFF
clone_size: few; d_call: TRBD1; j_call: TRBJ1-1; v_call: TRBV5-1; cdr3_nt: TGCGCCAGCAGCTTAGGGACAGGGCAAACCCATGAAGCTTTCTTT; cdr3_aa: CASSLGTGQTHEAFF
clone_size: NA; d_call: NA; j_call: TRBJ1-4; v_call: TRBV28; cdr3_nt: TGTGCCAGCAACTCTTTCGGGTCAGAAGAAAAACTGTTTTTT; cdr3_aa: CASNSFGSEEKLFF
clone_size: NA; d_call: TRBD2; j_call: TRBJ2-1; v_call: TRBV27; cdr3_nt: TGTGCCAGCAGTTTGGCAGCTAGCGGGAGGGCCGGGGGTGAGCAGTTCTTC; cdr3_aa: CASSLAASGRAGGEQFF
clone_size: NA; d_call: TRBD2; j_call: TRBJ2-2; v_call: TRBV6-6; cdr3_nt: TGTGCCAGCACCGAGACTAGCGGGGGGAACACCGGGGAGCTGTTTTTT; cdr3_aa: CASTETSGGNTGELFF
clone_size: NA; d_call: TRBD2; j_call: TRBJ2-1; v_call: TRBV5-1; cdr3_nt: TGCGCCAGCAGCTGGCAGCGGGGGGGCAGCGATGAGCAGTTCTTC; cdr3_aa: CASSWQRGGSDEQFF
clone_size: NA; d_call: NA; j_call: TRBJ2-3; v_call: TRBV5-4; cdr3_nt: TGTGCCAGCAGCGGTAGGGGGATTGCGTCAGATACGCAGTATTTT; cdr3_aa: CASSGRGIASDTQYF
clone_size: NA; d_call: TRBD2; j_call: TRBJ2-2; v_call: TRBV5-1; cdr3_nt: TGCGCCAGCAGCTCACTAGCGGGGGGAACCGGGGAGCTGTTTTTT; cdr3_aa: CASSSLAGGTGELFF
clone_size: NA; d_call: NA; j_call: TRBJ2-3; v_call: TRBV9; cdr3_nt: TGTGCCAGCAGCGTCCAGGGAAGCACAGATACGCAGTATTTT; cdr3_aa: CASSVQGSTDTQYF
clone_size: NA; d_call: NA; j_call: TRBJ1-2; v_call: TRBV28; cdr3_nt: TGTGCCAGCAGGACAGAGAATAACTATGGCTACACCTTC; cdr3_aa: CASRTENNYGYTF
clone_size: once; d_call: NA; j_call: TRBJ2-2; v_call: TRBV5-1; cdr3_nt: TGCGCCAGCAGCCCCGGAGGGACGGCGAACACCGGGGAGCTGTTTTTT; cdr3_aa: CASSPGGTANTGELFF
clone_size: NA; d_call: NA; j_call: TRBJ1-2; v_call: TRBV5-8; cdr3_nt: TGTGCCAGCAGCCCCGGACTTCCTAACTATGGCTACACCTTC; cdr3_aa: CASSPGLPNYGYTF
clone_size: NA; d_call: NA; j_call: TRBJ1-5; v_call: TRBV10-3; cdr3_nt: TGTGCCATCAGTGCGGGGGAGGATCAGCCCCAGCATTTT; cdr3_aa: CAISAGEDQPQHF
clone_size: NA; d_call: NA; j_call: TRBJ2-2; v_call: TRBV19; cdr3_nt: TGTGCCAGTAGTTGGAGCGGCACCGGGGAGCTGTTTTTT; cdr3_aa: CASSWSGTGELFF
clone_size: NA; d_call: NA; j_call: TRBJ1-1; v_call: TRBV6-6; cdr3_nt: TGTGCCAGCAGACAGGGCTCTGAAGCTTTCTTT; cdr3_aa: CASRQGSEAFF
clone_size: NA; d_call: NA; j_call: TRBJ2-3; v_call: TRBV27; cdr3_nt: TGTGCCAGCAGTTTAAGGTCGGGGACTCCTCATGGGGCGCAGTATTTT; cdr3_aa: CASSLRSGTPHGAQYF
clone_size: NA; d_call: TRBD2; j_call: TRBJ2-2; v_call: TRBV18; cdr3_nt: TGTGCCAGCTCACCATCGTTAGCGGGAGACCGTCATGGGACCACCGGGGAGCTGTTTTTT; cdr3_aa: CASSPSLAGDRHGTTGELFF
clone_size: NA; d_call: TRBD2; j_call: TRBJ2-1; v_call: TRBV5-4; cdr3_nt: TGTGCCAGCAGCTTGGGACTAGCGGGAGGGGATGAGCAGTTCTTC; cdr3_aa: CASSLGLAGGDEQFF
clone_size: NA; d_call: NA; j_call: TRBJ1-2; v_call: TRBV5-4; cdr3_nt: TGTGCCAGCAGGGGAGGGACAAACTATGGCTACACCTTC; cdr3_aa: CASRGGTNYGYTF
clone_size: NA; d_call: TRBD2; j_call: TRBJ2-1; v_call: TRBV13; cdr3_nt: TGTGCCAGCAGCTCAAGCGGGGGGCACTACAATGAGCAGTTCTTC; cdr3_aa: CASSSSGGHYNEQFF
clone_size: few; d_call: NA; j_call: TRBJ1-6; v_call: TRBV6-5; cdr3_nt: TGTGCCAGCAGTGGGAGGACGGGCTCACCCCTCCACTTT; cdr3_aa: CASSGRTGSPLHF
clone_size: NA; d_call: TRBD2; j_call: TRBJ2-7; v_call: TRBV7-2; cdr3_nt: TGTGCCAGCAGCTGGGGGGGGATCAACGAGCAGTACTTC; cdr3_aa: CASSWGGINEQYF
clone_size: NA; d_call: NA; j_call: TRBJ2-3; v_call: TRBV7-2; cdr3_nt: TGTGCCAGCAGCTTGTACACAGATACGCAGTATTTT; cdr3_aa: CASSLYTDTQYF
clone_size: NA; d_call: TRBD2; j_call: TRBJ2-3; v_call: TRBV6-1; cdr3_nt: TGTGCCAGCATATTAACTAGCGGGACAGATACGCAGTATTTT; cdr3_aa: CASILTSGTDTQYF
clone_size: NA; d_call: TRBD1; j_call: TRBJ1-2; v_call: TRBV15; cdr3_nt: TGTGCCACCAGCAGAGATAGGGGCAGGGGGACCGGCTACACCTTC; cdr3_aa: CATSRDRGRGTGYTF
clone_size: NA; d_call: NA; j_call: TRBJ1-1; v_call: TRBV11-2; cdr3_nt: TGTGCCAGCAGCTTAGGCCCCGACAGGAACACTGAAGCTTTCTTT; cdr3_aa: CASSLGPDRNTEAFF
clone_size: NA; d_call: NA; j_call: TRBJ1-1; v_call: TRBV6-1; cdr3_nt: TGTGCCAGCACCTGGGGGGGGAACACTGAAGCTTTCTTT; cdr3_aa: CASTWGGNTEAFF
clone_size: NA; d_call: NA; j_call: TRBJ1-1; v_call: TRBV7-9; cdr3_nt: TGTGCCAGCAGCCCTTTTCAGAAGAACACTGAAGCTTTCTTT; cdr3_aa: CASSPFQKNTEAFF
clone_size: NA; d_call: TRBD1; j_call: TRBJ1-4; v_call: TRBV7-6; cdr3_nt: TGTGCCAGCAGCTTAAATCGACAGGGGAATGAAAAACTGTTTTTT; cdr3_aa: CASSLNRQGNEKLFF
clone_size: NA; d_call: NA; j_call: TRBJ1-5; v_call: TRBV5-8; cdr3_nt: TGTGCCAGCAGCAACTTAGGACACGGCAATCAGCCCCAGCATTTT; cdr3_aa: CASSNLGHGNQPQHF
clone_size: NA; d_call: TRBD2; j_call: TRBJ2-1; v_call: TRBV5-8; cdr3_nt: TGTGCCAGCAGCTTCGCTAGACTAGCGGAGTACAATGAGCAGTTCTTC; cdr3_aa: CASSFARLAEYNEQFF
clone_size: NA; d_call: TRBD2; j_call: TRBJ2-5; v_call: TRBV18; cdr3_nt: TGTGCCAGCTCACTTAGGACTAGCGGGGGTCAAGAGACCCAGTACTTC; cdr3_aa: CASSLRTSGGQETQYF
clone_size: NA; d_call: NA; j_call: TRBJ2-2; v_call: TRBV30; cdr3_nt: TGTGCCTGGAGTGTCGGAGACTTAAACACCGGGGAGCTGTTTTTT; cdr3_aa: CAWSVGDLNTGELFF
clone_size: NA; d_call: NA; j_call: TRBJ1-4; v_call: TRBV10-2; cdr3_nt: TGCGCCAGCAGCTTACAGGGTTCAAGGCAACTGTTTTTT; cdr3_aa: CASSLQGSRQLFF
clone_size: NA; d_call: TRBD2; j_call: TRBJ2-3; v_call: TRBV9; cdr3_nt: TGTGCCAGCAGCACCGGGACTAGCGAGGGAGATACGCAGTATTTT; cdr3_aa: CASSTGTSEGDTQYF
clone_size: NA; d_call: NA; j_call: TRBJ2-6; v_call: TRBV19; cdr3_nt: TGTGCCAGTAGTAGAGACAGCTCTGGGGCCAACGTCCTGACTTTC; cdr3_aa: CASSRDSSGANVLTF
clone_size: NA; d_call: TRBD2; j_call: TRBJ2-5; v_call: TRBV13; cdr3_nt: TGTGCCAGCAGAGCCGGGACTAGCGCAACTAGGGAGACCCAGTACTTC; cdr3_aa: CASRAGTSATRETQYF
clone_size: NA; d_call: NA; j_call: TRBJ1-3; v_call: TRBV15; cdr3_nt: TGTGCCACAGGGTCAGGGAATGGAAACACCATATATTTT; cdr3_aa: CATGSGNGNTIYF
clone_size: NA; d_call: TRBD2; j_call: TRBJ2-2; v_call: TRBV9; cdr3_nt: TGTGCCAGCAGCCCCCGGGGGGGCACCGGGGAGCTGTTTTTT; cdr3_aa: CASSPRGGTGELFF
clone_size: NA; d_call: NA; j_call: TRBJ2-7; v_call: TRBV19; cdr3_nt: TGTGCCAGTAGTTGGACAGACTCCTACGAGCAGTACTTC; cdr3_aa: CASSWTDSYEQYF
clone_size: NA; d_call: NA; j_call: TRBJ1-5; v_call: TRBV30; cdr3_nt: TGTGCCTGGAGTGGTGGGTTGGGCGAGCCCCAGCATTTT; cdr3_aa: CAWSGGLGEPQHF
clone_size: NA; d_call: NA; j_call: TRBJ1-2; v_call: TRBV29-1; cdr3_nt: TGCAGCGTTGAAGTATCCGGGAACCTCTATGGCTACACCTTC; cdr3_aa: CSVEVSGNLYGYTF
clone_size: NA; d_call: NA; j_call: TRBJ2-6; v_call: TRBV5-1; cdr3_nt: TGCGCCAGCAGCTTGGGGCTTGGGGCCAACGTCCTGACTTTC; cdr3_aa: CASSLGLGANVLTF
clone_size: NA; d_call: NA; j_call: TRBJ1-2; v_call: TRBV7-2; cdr3_nt: TGTGCCAGCAGCTTAGGGGGGGTTAACCAGGGTGATTACTATGGCTACACCTTC; cdr3_aa: CASSLGGVNQGDYYGYTF
clone_size: NA; d_call: TRBD1; j_call: TRBJ2-2; v_call: TRBV7-9; cdr3_nt: TGTGCCAGCAGCTCAGTACAGGGGCACACCGGGGAGCTGTTTTTT; cdr3_aa: CASSSVQGHTGELFF
clone_size: NA; d_call: TRBD1; j_call: TRBJ2-5; v_call: TRBV11-2; cdr3_nt: TGTGCCAGCAGCTTAGGAGGGACAGGGGGCTTTTTCGAGACCCAGTACTTC; cdr3_aa: CASSLGGTGGFFETQYF
clone_size: NA; d_call: NA; j_call: TRBJ1-1; v_call: TRBV2; cdr3_nt: TGTGCCAGCAGTCGACAGAATGAAGCTTTCTTT; cdr3_aa: CASSRQNEAFF
clone_size: NA; d_call: TRBD2; j_call: TRBJ2-1; v_call: TRBV7-9; cdr3_nt: TGTGCCAGCAGCTTAGGGGTCGGGGGGGTGAGGGATGAGCAGTTCTTC; cdr3_aa: CASSLGVGGVRDEQFF
clone_size: NA; d_call: NA; j_call: TRBJ2-7; v_call: TRBV7-2; cdr3_nt: TGTGCCAGCAGCTTAAGCACCTACGAGCAGTACTTC; cdr3_aa: CASSLSTYEQYF
clone_size: NA; d_call: TRBD1; j_call: TRBJ2-3; v_call: TRBV14; cdr3_nt: TGTGCCAGCAGCCAAGTCGGGACAGGGGCGATTAGCACAGATACGCAGTATTTT; cdr3_aa: CASSQVGTGAISTDTQYF
clone_size: NA; d_call: TRBD1; j_call: TRBJ2-3; v_call: TRBV27; cdr3_nt: TGTGCCAGCAGTACCTCTATAAGGACAGGACCTAGCACAGATACGCAGTATTTT; cdr3_aa: CASSTSIRTGPSTDTQYF
clone_size: NA; d_call: NA; j_call: TRBJ2-6; v_call: TRBV30; cdr3_nt: TGTGCCTGCGACACAGGGTCTGGGGCCAACGTCCTGACTTTC; cdr3_aa: CACDTGSGANVLTF
clone_size: NA; d_call: TRBD2; j_call: TRBJ2-1; v_call: TRBV29-1; cdr3_nt: TGCAGCGTCAGGACTAGCGGCCACAGCGGGGAGCAGTTCTTC; cdr3_aa: CSVRTSGHSGEQFF
clone_size: NA; d_call: NA; j_call: TRBJ1-1; v_call: TRBV18; cdr3_nt: TGTGCCAGCTCAAGTCTCCCGGGGGGCACTGAAGCTTTCTTT; cdr3_aa: CASSSLPGGTEAFF